The rows below give T cell receptor beta chains drawn from one sample of a study of T cells in Graves' hyperthyroidism and ophthalmopathy. TCRdb reprocessed the multiplex PCR reads with MiXCR, giving one entry per CDR3 protein. This table has about 400,000 distinct CDR3 sequences, 12% to 15% appearing once. Sequenced: blood. The receptors here all came from a woman aged 18-29 years with Graves' hyperthyroidism. Both conserved end residues are part of each CDR3. The order of the fields is CDR3 protein, CDR3 DNA, V gene, clone size, J gene, D gene. D genes are given only for firm matches. Only part of the rows carry a size: once, few, many, or a class if the clone is expanded.

CDR3: CASSLDSGVLRELFF; DNA: TGTGCCAGCAGCTTGGATAGCGGGGTCCTGCGGGAGCTGTTTTTT; V: TRBV5-8; size: many; J: TRBJ2-2; D: TRBD2
CDR3: CASSSPGRTDTQYF; DNA: TGTGCCAGCAGCTCACCAGGAAGGACAGATACGCAGTATTTT; V: TRBV7-2; size: many; J: TRBJ2-3; D: -
CDR3: CSARVGKSSYNSPLHF; DNA: TGCAGTGCTAGAGTGGGAAAGAGCTCCTATAATTCACCCCTCCACTTT; V: TRBV20-1; size: many; J: TRBJ1-6; D: -
CDR3: CASSRNMGQFF; DNA: TGTGCCAGCAGTCGTAATATGGGGCAGTTCTTC; V: TRBV28; size: many; J: TRBJ2-1; D: -
CDR3: CSASLTGSGEQYF; DNA: TGCAGTGCTAGCCTGACAGGGTCGGGGGAGCAGTACTTC; V: TRBV20-1; size: many; J: TRBJ2-7; D: TRBD1
CDR3: CASSVESPTGELFF; DNA: TGTGCCAGCAGCGTAGAATCCCCCACCGGGGAGCTGTTTTTT; V: TRBV9; size: few; J: TRBJ2-2; D: -
CDR3: CASSLETSGETQYF; DNA: TGTGCCAGCAGCTTAGAAACGTCCGGAGAGACCCAGTACTTC; V: TRBV7-6; size: many; J: TRBJ2-5; D: -
CDR3: CASSETADQPQHF; DNA: TGTGCCAGCAGTGAAACAGCCGATCAGCCCCAGCATTTT; V: TRBV6-1; size: few; J: TRBJ1-5; D: -
CDR3: CASSRGLARGGTEAFF; DNA: TGTGCCAGCAGCCGCGGGTTGGCCCGCGGGGGCACTGAAGCTTTCTTT; V: TRBV11-2; size: many; J: TRBJ1-1; D: -
CDR3: CASSTLGSYQETQYF; DNA: TGTGCCAGCAGCACACTAGGGAGCTACCAAGAGACCCAGTACTTC; V: TRBV9; size: many; J: TRBJ2-5; D: -
CDR3: CAWGGQGQFPNGELFF; DNA: TGTGCCTGGGGAGGACAAGGACAGTTCCCGAACGGGGAGCTGTTTTTT; V: TRBV30; size: many; J: TRBJ2-2; D: -
CDR3: CASRREAKEGEQYF; DNA: TGTGCCAGCAGGAGAGAGGCGAAGGAGGGCGAGCAGTACTTC; V: TRBV2; size: many; J: TRBJ2-7; D: -
CDR3: CASSKQGANTEAFF; DNA: TGTGCCAGCAGCAAACAGGGGGCGAATACTGAAGCTTTCTTT; V: TRBV28; size: many; J: TRBJ1-1; D: TRBD1
CDR3: CASSALAGGNNEQFF; DNA: TGTGCCAGCAGTGCGCTAGCGGGAGGGAACAATGAGCAGTTCTTC; V: TRBV2; size: -; J: TRBJ2-1; D: TRBD2
CDR3: CASRISTGAPSYEQYF; DNA: TGTGCCAGCAGGATTTCAACAGGGGCCCCATCCTACGAGCAGTACTTC; V: TRBV6-2/TRBV6-3; size: -; J: TRBJ2-7; D: TRBD1
CDR3: CASSFHREFNTEAFF; DNA: TGTGCCAGCAGTTTTCACAGGGAATTTAACACTGAAGCTTTCTTT; V: TRBV27; size: many; J: TRBJ1-1; D: -
CDR3: CASSPSGSSYEQYF; DNA: TGTGCCAGCAGTCCCTCAGGTTCCTCCTACGAGCAGTACTTC; V: TRBV28; size: many; J: TRBJ2-7; D: -
CDR3: CSAREGSETQYF; DNA: TGCAGTGCTAGAGAGGGATCAGAGACCCAGTACTTC; V: TRBV20-1; size: many; J: TRBJ2-5; D: -
CDR3: CASSQDVESEQFF; DNA: TGTGCCAGCAGCCAAGATGTCGAGAGTGAGCAGTTCTTC; V: TRBV3-1; size: many; J: TRBJ2-1; D: -
CDR3: CASSPSGDYEQYF; DNA: TGTGCCAGCAGTCCCAGCGGAGACTACGAGCAGTACTTC; V: TRBV6-1; size: many; J: TRBJ2-7; D: -
CDR3: CASSLEDRVYGYTF; DNA: TGTGCCAGCAGTTTAGAGGACAGGGTTTATGGCTACACCTTC; V: TRBV28; size: many; J: TRBJ1-2; D: TRBD1
CDR3: CASSSSGSRGETQYF; DNA: TGTGCCAGCAGCTCAAGCGGGAGCCGGGGGGAGACCCAGTACTTC; V: TRBV11-2; size: -; J: TRBJ2-5; D: TRBD2
CDR3: CASSQEEGGDQPQHF; DNA: TGCGCCAGCAGCCAGGAAGAAGGGGGGGATCAGCCCCAGCATTTT; V: TRBV4-3; size: -; J: TRBJ1-5; D: -
CDR3: CASSPERDGYTF; DNA: TGTGCCAGCTCACCCGAGAGAGATGGCTACACCTTC; V: TRBV18; size: few; J: TRBJ1-2; D: -
CDR3: CATSRGRGGNQPQHF; DNA: TGTGCCACCAGCAGGGGACGGGGTGGCAATCAGCCCCAGCATTTT; V: TRBV15; size: many; J: TRBJ1-5; D: -
CDR3: CASSREQGRYEQYF; DNA: TGTGCCAGCAGCCGTGAACAGGGTCGATACGAGCAGTACTTC; V: TRBV7-9; size: many; J: TRBJ2-7; D: -
CDR3: CASSFAPYYEQYF; DNA: TGTGCCAGCAGCTTCGCTCCATACTACGAGCAGTACTTC; V: TRBV7-3; size: -; J: TRBJ2-7; D: -
CDR3: CASSPGQGAGEQYF; DNA: TGTGCCAGTAGCCCGGGACAGGGGGCTGGCGAGCAGTACTTC; V: TRBV19; size: many; J: TRBJ2-7; D: TRBD1
CDR3: CASSLRSGADTQYF; DNA: TGTGCCAGCAGTTTAAGGTCAGGGGCGGATACGCAGTATTTT; V: TRBV5-6; size: -; J: TRBJ2-3; D: -
CDR3: CASRRDFSSTDTQYF; DNA: TGTGCCAGCAGGCGGGATTTTTCTAGCACAGATACGCAGTATTTT; V: TRBV27; size: few; J: TRBJ2-3; D: -
CDR3: CATSRDAPGVGETQYF; DNA: TGTGCCACCAGCAGAGATGCACCGGGGGTGGGGGAGACCCAGTACTTC; V: TRBV15; size: many; J: TRBJ2-5; D: -
CDR3: CATSDFDRNYGYTF; DNA: TGTGCCACCAGTGATTTCGACAGGAACTATGGCTACACCTTC; V: TRBV24-1; size: -; J: TRBJ1-2; D: -
CDR3: CASRRDRYTGELFF; DNA: TGTGCCAGCCGAAGGGACAGGTACACCGGGGAGCTGTTTTTT; V: TRBV12-3/TRBV12-4; size: many; J: TRBJ2-2; D: TRBD1
CDR3: CASSPHGQGGYEQYF; DNA: TGTGCCAGCAGTCCTCACGGACAGGGAGGGTACGAGCAGTACTTC; V: TRBV28; size: few; J: TRBJ2-7; D: -
CDR3: CAIRMGLAGASYEQYF; DNA: TGTGCCATCAGGATGGGACTAGCGGGGGCCTCCTACGAGCAGTACTTC; V: TRBV10-3; size: few; J: TRBJ2-7; D: TRBD2
CDR3: CASSLTGEGPYEQYF; DNA: TGTGCCAGCAGTTTAACCGGGGAGGGGCCCTACGAGCAGTACTTC; V: TRBV12-3/TRBV12-4; size: many; J: TRBJ2-7; D: TRBD2
CDR3: CASSQARASSPLHF; DNA: TGCGCCAGCAGCCAAGCAAGGGCCTCTTCACCCCTCCACTTT; V: TRBV4-3; size: -; J: TRBJ1-6; D: -
CDR3: CASSLTGYVVNEQFF; DNA: TGTGCCAGCAGTTTGACTGGGTATGTTGTCAATGAGCAGTTCTTC; V: TRBV28; size: many; J: TRBJ2-1; D: -
CDR3: CASSASGQGLGTQYF; DNA: TGTGCCAGCAGCGCATCGGGACAGGGGCTCGGGACCCAGTACTTC; V: TRBV7-8; size: -; J: TRBJ2-5; D: TRBD1
CDR3: CASTFGGQRWTEAFF; DNA: TGTGCCAGCACCTTCGGCGGCCAACGGTGGACTGAAGCTTTCTTT; V: TRBV28; size: many; J: TRBJ1-1; D: -
CDR3: CASSLTALAGAGGYEQYF; DNA: TGTGCCAGCTCACTCACGGCATTAGCGGGAGCGGGCGGCTACGAGCAGTACTTC; V: TRBV18; size: many; J: TRBJ2-7; D: TRBD2
CDR3: CASRRVSYNEQFF; DNA: TGTGCCAGCAGGAGGGTTTCCTACAATGAGCAGTTCTTC; V: TRBV11-2; size: many; J: TRBJ2-1; D: -
CDR3: CASSPTGALGGEQYF; DNA: TGTGCCAGCAGCCCCACAGGGGCCCTAGGTGGAGAGCAGTACTTC; V: TRBV7-2; size: many; J: TRBJ2-7; D: TRBD1
CDR3: CASSSQLRTHFYEQYF; DNA: TGTGCCAGCAGCTCCCAACTACGGACTCACTTCTACGAGCAGTACTTC; V: TRBV6-2/TRBV6-3; size: many; J: TRBJ2-7; D: -
CDR3: CASSDPYEQFF; DNA: TGTGCCAGCAGTGATCCATATGAGCAGTTCTTC; V: TRBV6-1; size: many; J: TRBJ2-1; D: -
CDR3: CAISVGRGAIYF; DNA: TGTGCCATCAGTGTGGGCAGGGGTGCCATATATTTT; V: TRBV10-3; size: -; J: TRBJ1-3; D: -
CDR3: CASSLASGTTGELFF; DNA: TGTGCCAGCAGCTTAGCTAGCGGGACCACCGGGGAGCTGTTTTTT; V: TRBV13; size: -; J: TRBJ2-2; D: TRBD2
CDR3: CSASRSISYNEQFF; DNA: TGCAGTGCAAGCAGATCTATTTCCTACAATGAGCAGTTCTTC; V: TRBV20-1; size: many; J: TRBJ2-1; D: -
CDR3: CSVSRGAGGETQYF; DNA: TGCAGCGTTTCCCGCGGGGCCGGGGGGGAGACCCAGTACTTC; V: TRBV29-1; size: -; J: TRBJ2-5; D: TRBD2
CDR3: CASSLAPDWNEQFF; DNA: TGTGCTAGCAGCTTAGCTCCTGACTGGAATGAGCAGTTCTTC; V: TRBV7-7; size: few; J: TRBJ2-1; D: -
CDR3: CSAQAGADTQYF; DNA: TGCAGCGCCCAAGCAGGAGCAGATACGCAGTATTTT; V: TRBV29-1; size: -; J: TRBJ2-3; D: -
CDR3: CASRRRGGDEQYF; DNA: TGTGCCAGCAGGCGGCGCGGAGGGGACGAGCAGTACTTC; V: TRBV7-2; size: many; J: TRBJ2-7; D: -
CDR3: CASSYSPFGGGYTF; DNA: TGTGCCAGCAGTTATTCTCCGTTTGGAGGTGGCTACACCTTC; V: TRBV6-6; size: many; J: TRBJ1-2; D: -
CDR3: CASSVDRRENEQFF; DNA: TGTGCCAGCAGCGTGGACCGAAGGGAGAATGAGCAGTTCTTC; V: TRBV9; size: -; J: TRBJ2-1; D: -
CDR3: CASSQGGAYREQYF; DNA: TGTGCCAGCAGCCAGGGAGGGGCTTACAGGGAGCAGTACTTC; V: TRBV3-1; size: many; J: TRBJ2-7; D: TRBD2